This T cell receptor beta chain is drawn from a study of radiotherapy plus CTLA-4 blockade in lung cancer. A note on this clone: The antigen is unknown.

The study, taken as a whole, reports: Expansion of tumor-derived TCR clones was observed in blood after radiotherapy plus ipilimumab.

TCRdb keeps only in-frame clones here, not all; method: immunoSEQ multiplex PCR. The repertoire holds 62,000 or so clones, with around 80% as singletons. The germline V gene encodes CDR1 SQVTM and CDR2 ANQGSEA. Trimming stripped 5 bases from V and 2 bases from J, with 15 bases between. The CDR3 consists of 14 residues. Participants had chemo-refractory metastatic non-small-cell lung cancer and were treated with focal radiation plus ipilimumab CTLA-4 blockade. The sequence derives from a human donor with non-small cell lung cancer who had a complete response to radiotherapy plus ipilimumab. The gene calls are TRBV29-1 and TRBJ1-1; the D gene is possibly TRBD1 (6 bases). The sequencing used peripheral blood, collected from a patient treated with radiotherapy plus ipilimumab. CDR3 nucleotides: TGCAGCGTTACCTCGGGGGGGCTAAACACTGAAGCTTTCTTT. It translates to CSVTSGGLNTEAFF.